The source of this T cell receptor (beta chain) is a study of early T cells in non-severe SARS-CoV-2 infection. Study-level background: Sequenced bulk RNA came from whole blood that was unsorted, and chains were unpaired. Whole-study results and caveats: Comparison of clonotypes with VDJdb favored anti-spike CD8 responses while missing private and CD4 specificities.

This clonotype was counted ten times or more. What it binds is not known. Individually, cDNA molecules had unique molecular identifiers attached to them. Via MiXCR, TCRdb re-called the 5' RACE reads, giving one row per CDR3 protein. The top ten clones hold roughly 5.3% of a sample with 25,000 to 30,000 distinct CDR3 sequences, roughly 4.1% of them seen once. The specimen was whole blood. The sequence derives from an adult who was a healthcare worker with PCR-confirmed SARS-CoV-2 infection or an uninfected control (not recorded which).

The CDR3: CASSQAGGTPLHF. The CDR3, as DNA: TGCGCCAGCAGCCAAGCGGGAGGGACCCCCCTCCACTTT. This chain links TRBV4-3 with TRBJ1-6; tentatively, D is TRBD1 (5 bases). V lost 1 base to trimming and J lost 13 bases, with 11 bases between them. CDR3 length: 13 residues. CDR1 LGHNA and CDR2 YSLEER come from the germline V gene.